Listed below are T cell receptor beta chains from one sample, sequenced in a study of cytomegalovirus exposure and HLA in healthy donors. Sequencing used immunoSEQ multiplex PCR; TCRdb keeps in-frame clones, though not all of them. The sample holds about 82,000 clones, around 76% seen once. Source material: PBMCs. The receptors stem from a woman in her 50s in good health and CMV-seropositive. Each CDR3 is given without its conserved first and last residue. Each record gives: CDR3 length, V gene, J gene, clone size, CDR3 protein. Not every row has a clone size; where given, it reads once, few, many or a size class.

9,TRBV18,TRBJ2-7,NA,ASSEGDEQY
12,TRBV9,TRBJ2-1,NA,ASSVMGLGNEQF
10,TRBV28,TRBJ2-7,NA,ASSSASYEQY
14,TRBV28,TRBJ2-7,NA,ASSSAGTGQLYEQY
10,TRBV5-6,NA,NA,ASSLTSYEQY
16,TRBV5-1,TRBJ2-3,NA,ASSALWAGGISTDTQY
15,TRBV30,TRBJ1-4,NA,AWSPPPGTGTNEKLF
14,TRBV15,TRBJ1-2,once,ATSRDLGQGNYGYT
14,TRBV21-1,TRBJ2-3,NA,ASSNTGTGGPDTQY
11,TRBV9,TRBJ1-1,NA,ASSLKTGGKAF
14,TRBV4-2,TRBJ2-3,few,ASSQTPGSGTDTQY
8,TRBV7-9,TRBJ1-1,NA,ASSSSVAF
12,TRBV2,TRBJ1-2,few,ATSIEQGNYGYT
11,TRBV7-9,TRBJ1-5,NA,SSGNLGDQPQH
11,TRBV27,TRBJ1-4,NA,ASSLNGGEKLF
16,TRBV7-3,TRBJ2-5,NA,ASSFRTSGREVSKTQY
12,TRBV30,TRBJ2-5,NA,AWRSWGQQETQY
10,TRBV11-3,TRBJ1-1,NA,ASSLSGTEAF
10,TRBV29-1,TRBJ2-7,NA,SVGETSYEQY
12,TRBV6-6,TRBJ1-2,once,ASSYQQADYGYT
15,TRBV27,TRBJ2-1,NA,ASKYLYLSGSFDEQF
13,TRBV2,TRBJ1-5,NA,ASRRDPGGGQPQH
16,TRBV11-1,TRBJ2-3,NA,ASSLAGLAVPSTDTQY